A single sample gave rise to the 17 T cell receptor beta chains below, sequenced in a study of blood T cell repertoires in COVID-19. Data came from immunoSEQ multiplex PCR; TCRdb stores just in-frame clones and leaves some out. The sample yields 200,000 to 250,000 clones, under 90% seen once. Sequencing used peripheral blood. Every receptor here comes from an elderly woman with acute or convalescent COVID-19.

The chain recombines TRBV4-3 with TRBJ1-1; maybe TRBD1 (6 bases). The CDR3 loop spans 16 amino acids. CDR1 and CDR2 from the germline V gene are LGHNA and YSLEER. Trimming took off 0 bases at V and 8 bases at J, with 19 bases between the two ends. The CDR3 reads CASSQDLQGNIVEAFF. CDR3 in DNA: TGCGCCAGCAGCCAAGATTTACAGGGTAATATTGTCGAAGCTTTCTTT.

The chain carries TRBV4-1 and TRBJ2-5, with D perhaps matching TRBD2 (6 bases). The V gene lost 7 bases and the J gene lost 5 bases, with 14 bases spanning the gap. CDR3 length: 13 residues. Per the germline V gene, CDR1 is MGHRA and CDR2 is YSYEKL. The CDR3 loop reads CASTSRAGETQYF. The DNA of the CDR3 is TGCGCCAGCACCAGTCGGGCGGGGGAGACCCAGTACTTC.

The genes are TRBV7-2 and TRBJ1-6, with 8 bases identical to TRBD1. Germline loops: CDR1 SGHTA, CDR2 FQGNSA. The CDR3 sequence is 17 residues long. The V gene end was trimmed by 4 bases and the J gene end by 7 bases; junction bases not matched to a gene: 12. In DNA form, the CDR3 reads TGTGCCAGCAGCTGGCCTCGGGGGACAGGCCTAAATTCACCCCTCCACTTT. Amino acids: CASSWPRGTGLNSPLHF.

The chain is built from TRBV5-6 and TRBJ1-1; 9 positions match TRBD1. J gave up 4 bases and V 7 bases, and 14 bases lay outside the gene matches. The CDR3 loop spans 16 amino acids. Germline V gene data show CDR1 as SGHDT and CDR2 as YYEEEE. Written as DNA, the CDR3 is TGTGCCAGCGCAATGCACAGGGGGCTACAGACCACTGAAGCTTTCTTT. Translating it yields CASAMHRGLQTTEAFF.

The J gene is TRBJ1-2, the V gene TRBV5-1; 9 bases line up with TRBD1. Germline CDR1 and CDR2: SGHRS and YFSETQ. V dropped 0 bases and J dropped 8; count of bases not matched to a gene: 8. This CDR3 has 15 amino acids. The CDR3 loop is CASSLADDRGNGYTF. The CDR3 DNA reads as TGCGCCAGCAGCTTGGCCGATGACAGGGGGAACGGCTACACCTTC. Full variable domain (missing parts from reference TRBV5-1 and TRBJ1-2): KAGVTQTPRYLIKTRGQQVTLSCSPISGHRSVSWYQQTPGQGLQFLFEYFSETQRNKGNFPGRFSGRQFSNSRSEMNVSTLELGDSALYLCASSLADDRGNGYTFGSGTRLTVV.

The chain uses TRBV7-2 and TRBJ1-3, with 8 bases matching TRBD1. The CDR3 runs to 17 residues. V dropped 1 base and J dropped 2; count of bases not matched to a gene: 7. From germline, CDR1 is SGHTA and CDR2 FQGNSA. The CDR3 nucleotides are TGTGCCAGCAGCTTAGGGTGGACAGGGATCACTGGAAACACCATATATTTT. Its protein is CASSLGWTGITGNTIYF.

This chain connects TRBV10-3 to TRBJ2-5, with D hard to call. V lost 2 bases and J 3 bases, leaving 4 bases between the germline ends. Looked up from germline, CDR1 is ENHRY and CDR2 is SYGVKD. CDR3 length: 12 residues. The CDR3 here is CAISEPKETQYF. The CDR3 DNA follows: TGTGCCATCAGTGAGCCTAAAGAGACCCAGTACTTC.

The chain links TRBV6-5 to TRBJ2-5, with 7 bases fitting TRBD2. Germline CDR1 and CDR2: MNHEY and SVGAGI. The CDR3 runs 14 residues. V gave up 6 bases and J gave up 7 bases; unmatched junction bases: 11. The CDR3 DNA is TGTGCCAGCAGACTTAGCGGGCCACCGGGGACCCAGTACTTC. This translates into CASRLSGPPGTQYF.

This chain joins TRBV6-5 and TRBJ2-5, with 9 bases lining up with TRBD2. The CDR3 extends over 15 amino acids. With 5 bases clipped from V and 7 bases from J, the junction kept 11 bases outside the gene matches. Germline V lookup: CDR1 MNHEY, CDR2 SVGAGI. In nucleotides, the CDR3 is TGTGCCAGCAGTCTTAGCGGGGGAGGGGCTTCGACCCAGTACTTC. Its protein product is CASSLSGGGASTQYF.

The chain employs TRBV5-1 and TRBJ1-2; TRBD1 matches 7 bases. CDR1 SGHRS and CDR2 YFSETQ come from the germline V gene. This CDR3 is 15 amino acids long. V gave up 4 bases and J gave up 4 bases; unmatched junction bases: 10. The CDR3 loop is CASSEAGGLGYGYTF. The CDR3 bases are TGCGCCAGCAGCGAAGCAGGGGGATTGGGCTATGGCTACACCTTC.

The rearrangement joins TRBV6-6 to TRBJ1-6, with D unresolved. The CDR3 consists of 16 residues. Germline V lookup: CDR1 MNHNY, CDR2 SVGAGI (reference sequence). V shed 5 bases and J shed 7 bases, with 18 bases lying between them. The CDR3 loop reads CASSRLDRGGNSPLHF. DNA of the CDR3: TGTGCCAGCAGTCGACTAGACCGGGGAGGAAATTCACCCCTCCACTTT.

The chain links TRBV3-1 (or the pseudogene TRBV3-2) to TRBJ1-2, with 7 positions matching TRBD1. Germline V gene sequence: CDR1 LGHDT, CDR2 YNNKEL (reference sequence). CDR3 size: 15 residues. V gave up 2 bases and J gave up 2 bases; unmatched junction bases: 5. CDR3 DNA sequence: TGTGCCAGCAGCCAAACCGTGGGACAGAACTATGGCTACACCTTC. Translated, it gives CASSQTVGQNYGYTF.

The genes are TRBV7-2 and TRBJ2-1; 7 positions match TRBD2. V gave up 1 base and J gave up 0 bases; unmatched junction bases: 0. This CDR3 has 15 amino acids. Germline CDR1 reads SGHTA; CDR2 reads FQGNSA. The CDR3: CASSLVAGSYNEQFF. The CDR3 bases are TGTGCCAGCAGCTTAGTAGCGGGCTCCTACAATGAGCAGTTCTTC.

The rearrangement links TRBV25-1 to TRBJ1-2; 8 bases agree with TRBD1. Unmatched junction bases numbered 4, after V lost 4 bases and J lost 6 bases. Looked up from germline, CDR1 is MGHDK and CDR2 is SYGVNS. The CDR3 runs to 13 residues. CDR3 residues: CASSGRTGNGYTF. DNA of the CDR3: TGTGCCAGCAGTGGCCGGACAGGGAATGGCTACACCTTC.

The chain links TRBV11-3 to TRBJ2-5; tentative D call: TRBD1 (6 bases). Germline V gene data show CDR1 as SGHNT and CDR2 as YENEEA. This CDR3 has 14 residues. The V end was cut by 4 bases, the J end by 1 base, with 10 bases between. The CDR3 sequence is CASSYRTAQETQYF. CDR3 nucleotides: TGTGCCAGCAGCTACCGGACAGCCCAAGAGACCCAGTACTTC. The variable domain in full, with the rest retrieved from reference TRBV11-3 and TRBJ2-5, is EAGVVQSPRYKIIEKKQPVAFWCNPISGHNTLYWYLQNLGQGPELLIRYENEEAVDDSQLPKDRFSAERLKGVDSTLKIQPAELGDSAVYLCASSYRTAQETQYFGPGTRLLVL.

The V and J genes are TRBV5-8 and TRBJ1-4; TRBD1 matches 7 bases. Germline CDR1 reads SGHTS; CDR2 reads YDEGEE. V dropped 0 bases and J dropped 8; count of bases not matched to a gene: 10. This CDR3 has 16 amino acids. In DNA form, the CDR3 reads TGTGCCAGCAGCTTGGGCCGACAGGGAGGCCTCGAAAAACTGTTTTTT. This translates into CASSLGRQGGLEKLFF.

The chain uses TRBV6-1 and TRBJ1-1, with TRBD1 identical over 7 bases. The trim removed 4 bases at V and 0 bases at J, leaving 8 bases unmatched. This CDR3 is 16 amino acids long. Germline CDR1 MNHNS, CDR2 SASEGT. For the CDR3, the DNA is TGTGCCAGCAGTGCCCCAGGGGGTTGGGTGAACACTGAAGCTTTCTTT. Translating it yields CASSAPGGWVNTEAFF.